This T cell receptor beta chain derives from a study of blood T cell repertoires in COVID-19. Study summary: In each case, the material was cDNA or gDNA derived from T cells, B-cell-depleted T cells, or PBMCs.

Participant ages covered about 18 to 100 years across 20 to 25 US areas. Method: immunoSEQ multiplex PCR; TCRdb's copy keeps in-frame clones and lacks some. The sample contains under 350,000 clones, approximately 86% of which appear only once. The CDR3 runs 14 residues. CDR1 is MNHEY and CDR2 is SVGAGI in the germline V gene. After removal of 6 bases from V and 5 bases from J, the junction contained 8 bases not matched to a gene. V usage is TRBV6-5 and J usage is TRBJ1-2; 8 bases match TRBD1. This TCR came from a woman aged 40 to 50 with acute COVID-19. Sequencing input: PBMCs or T cells enriched from blood (not recorded which). This CDR3 is CASRAPGQAYGYTF. The CDR3 DNA sequence: TGTGCCAGCAGGGCTCCGGGACAGGCGTATGGCTACACCTTC.